These 13 T cell receptor beta chains were sequenced from one sample in a study of shared clonotypes between healthy human individuals. The protocol was immunoSEQ multiplex PCR, while the TCRdb copy is restricted to in-frame clones and leaves out a portion. The profile covers roughly 1,800,000 clones, with around 96% appearing a single time and more than 0.9% taken by the ten largest. Terminally differentiated effector memory CD45RA+ cells were excluded from the naive CD8 cells, which were CD45RO-negative and positively selected for CCR7. The sample consisted of naive CD8+ T cells sorted from blood. These receptors originate from a young man in good health.

V is TRBV6-5 and J is TRBJ1-1; unclear D gene. Germline V gives CDR1 MNHEY, CDR2 SVGAGI. Trimming stripped 0 bases from V and 1 base from J, with 9 bases between. This CDR3 comprises 15 residues. In DNA, the CDR3 is TGTGCCAGCAGTTACTCTCTGAACCCGAACACTGAAGCTTTCTTT. Amino acid sequence: CASSYSLNPNTEAFF.

The chain couples TRBV9 to TRBJ1-5, with a tentative D call TRBD1 (5 bases). V was trimmed by 7 bases and J by 4 bases, leaving 12 bases between them. This CDR3 has 13 residues. CDR1 and CDR2 from the germline V gene are SGDLS and YYNGEE. CDR3: CASGRGTNQPQHF. The CDR3 DNA follows: TGTGCCAGCGGGAGAGGGACTAATCAGCCCCAGCATTTT.

This clone has only a few counts. V and J are TRBV7-2 and TRBJ1-1; D is uncertain. The germline V and J ends were trimmed by 4 bases and 0 bases, with 12 bases remaining between them. This CDR3 region has 15 residues. The germline gives CDR1 SGHTA, CDR2 FQGNSA. This CDR3 reads CASSSDSGLNTEAFF. CDR3 nucleotides: TGTGCCAGCAGCTCTGATTCGGGTTTGAACACTGAAGCTTTCTTT.

The rearrangement joins TRBV5-6 to TRBJ1-1, with D possibly being TRBD1 (5 bases). Deletions cut 1 base from V and 3 bases from J, with 7 bases between. This CDR3 has 13 amino acids. CDR1 and CDR2 (germline): SGHDT, YYEEEE. DNA for the CDR3: TGTGCCAGCAGCTTGTCAGGGTACACTGAAGCTTTCTTT. Translating gives CASSLSGYTEAFF.

For this clone: The identical CDR3 is also encoded by other nucleotide sequences in the sample. The V call is TRBV6-5, the J call TRBJ2-5; D gene ambiguous. Germline assignment: CDR1 MNHEY and CDR2 SVGAGI. Trimming removed 2 bases at V and 1 base at J, with 5 bases between. The CDR3 has 13 amino acids. CDR3 sequence: CASSYGVQETQYF. As DNA, the CDR3 is TGTGCCAGCAGTTACGGAGTCCAAGAGACCCAGTACTTC.

V is TRBV27 and J is TRBJ2-7; tentatively, D is TRBD2 (5 bases). Germline V CDR1 and CDR2: MNHEY, SMNVEV (reference sequence). Deletions cut 5 bases from V and 6 bases from J, with 17 bases between. The CDR3 is 14 residues long. The CDR3 DNA reads as TGTGCCAGCAGTCCTCGGGGAGTAGTACGCGAGCAGTACTTC. Encoded protein: CASSPRGVVREQYF.

The genes are TRBV7-2 and TRBJ1-6, with 9 nucleotides matching TRBD1. J gave up 8 bases and V 5 bases, and 16 bases lay outside the gene matches. The germline gives CDR1 SGHTA, CDR2 FQGNSA. The CDR3 sequence is 18 residues long. CDR3 nucleotide sequence: TGTGCCAGCAGCCCTTGGGGACAGGGCTCCCCTCGGGATTCACCCCTCCACTTT. Its protein product is CASSPWGQGSPRDSPLHF.

This clone was counted a single time. The chain carries TRBV28 and TRBJ2-1, with D perhaps matching TRBD1 or TRBD2 (6 bases each). This CDR3 contains 15 residues. Trimming shortened V by 6 bases and J by 4 bases, and 16 bases separated the two germline ends. Germline loops: CDR1 MDHEN, CDR2 SYDVKM. The CDR3 DNA sequence: TGTGCCAGCAGCCTAAGGGGGACTTTTTACAATGAGCAGTTCTTC. It yields the protein CASSLRGTFYNEQFF.

The chain is built from TRBV5-1 and TRBJ2-6, with D unresolved. The CDR3 sequence is 15 residues long. Germline-derived CDR1 and CDR2 are SGHRS and YFSETQ. V lost 6 bases and J lost 4, with 14 bases in between. The chain's CDR3 is CASNHGPPGANVLTF. In nucleotides, the CDR3 is TGCGCCAGCAACCACGGGCCTCCGGGGGCCAACGTCCTGACTTTC.

The CDR3 protein is CASSPGQGPDTQYF. The DNA for the CDR3 is TGTGCCAGCAGCCCGGGACAGGGACCCGATACGCAGTATTTT. This chain links TRBV7-9 with TRBJ2-3; the match to TRBD1 covers 9 bases. The CDR3 extends over 14 amino acids. V dropped 5 bases and J dropped 6; count of bases not matched to a gene: 6. The germline V gene encodes CDR1 SEHNR and CDR2 FQNEAQ (reference sequence).

The J gene is TRBJ2-7, the V gene TRBV4-2, with TRBD2 matching over 8 bases. After removal of 1 base from V and 2 bases from J, the junction contained 4 bases not matched to a gene. The CDR3 sequence is 15 residues long. Germline CDR1 and CDR2: LGHNA and YNFKEQ. CDR3 DNA: TGTGCCAGCAGCCAAGCACTAGCGGCTACCTACGAGCAGTACTTC. It translates to CASSQALAATYEQYF.

The chain combines TRBV7-9 with TRBJ2-5; 9 bases fit TRBD1. The CDR3 covers 18 residues. CDR1 and CDR2 from the germline V gene are SEHNR and FQNEAQ (reference sequence). V gave up 5 bases and J gave up 0 bases; unmatched junction bases: 13. The DNA of the CDR3 is TGTGCCAGCAGCGCCCCCGGTGGGACAGGGAGGTACCAAGAGACCCAGTACTTC. Amino acid sequence: CASSAPGGTGRYQETQYF.

As DNA, the CDR3 is TGCGCCAGCAGTGATGGCAGGGGGACAGATACGCAGTATTTT. Its protein is CASSDGRGTDTQYF. J is TRBJ2-3 and V is TRBV10-1; 7 bases agree with TRBD1. Germline assignment: CDR1 WNHNN and CDR2 SYGVQD (reference sequence). V lost 3 bases and J lost 3; bases outside the gene matches: 3. CDR3 length: 14 amino acids.